Listed here is a single T cell receptor beta chain. Its antigen is not known. Sequencing used immunoSEQ multiplex PCR; TCRdb keeps in-frame clones, though not all of them. This table holds about 72,000 clones, about 88% found once. The data belong to a study of OX40 agonist ivuxolimab in advanced cancers. At the level of the study: In this cohort, patients received ivuxolimab, an agonistic anti-OX40 (CD134) antibody. Study results and limitations: People who partly responded at 0.1-3.0 mg/kg had some of the least clonal expansion seen.

This CDR3 is built from 13 residues. The ends were cut back, 2 bases at V and 1 base at J, with 5 bases in the middle. Germline V gene lookup returns CDR1 MDHEN and CDR2 SYDVKM. The chain links TRBV28 to TRBJ1-1; no definite D call. The specimen comprised CD4+ or CD8+ T cells sorted from blood, sampled in a trial of the OX40 agonist ivuxolimab. The sequence derives from an adult with an advanced solid tumor such as melanoma, head and neck, liver or kidney cancer. CDR3 bases: TGTGCCAGCAGTTTAACCGGGAACACTGAAGCTTTCTTT. Translated, it gives CASSLTGNTEAFF.